Listed below are T cell receptor beta chains from one sample, sequenced in a study of TIL therapy for anti-PD-1-resistant metastatic lung cancer. Profiled with immunoSEQ multiplex PCR; TCRdb holds only in-frame clones, not every one. The data show tens of thousands of clones, about three quarters seen once. The sample here was tumor tissue, taken at baseline. Receptors were obtained from a person aged 30 to 80 with non-small cell lung cancer. Each CDR3 is given with its conserved first and last residue. Fields, in order: J gene, CDR3 length, V gene, D gene, clone size, CDR3 protein, CDR3 DNA. D genes are given only for firm matches. Only some rows state a clone size, as once, few, many or a class for expanded clones.

J: TRBJ1-5; length: 15; V: TRBV15; D: NA; size: few; CDR3: CATSRDWVFDQPQHF; DNA: TGTGCCACCAGCAGAGATTGGGTTTTCGATCAGCCCCAGCATTTT
J: TRBJ2-3; length: 17; V: TRBV30; D: TRBD2; size: NA; CDR3: CAWTPKRGSGSTDTQYF; DNA: TGTGCCTGGACCCCCAAACGGGGTAGCGGGAGCACAGATACGCAGTATTTT
J: TRBJ1-2; length: 15; V: TRBV4-1; D: NA; size: few; CDR3: CASSQVAGVGYGYTF; DNA: TGCGCCAGCAGCCAAGTAGCGGGAGTTGGCTATGGCTACACCTTC
J: TRBJ2-5; length: 18; V: TRBV5-1; D: TRBD2; size: NA; CDR3: CASSLGLTSGEMAETQYF; DNA: TGCGCCAGCAGCTTGGGATTGACTAGCGGGGAGATGGCGGAGACCCAGTACTTC
J: TRBJ1-2; length: 13; V: TRBV6-6; D: NA; size: NA; CDR3: CASSARAGYGYTF; DNA: TGTGCCAGCAGCGCCAGGGCTGGCTATGGCTACACCTTC
J: TRBJ2-7; length: 11; V: TRBV5-1; D: NA; size: NA; CDR3: CASSVNYEQYF; DNA: TGCGCCAGCAGCGTAAACTACGAGCAGTACTTC
J: TRBJ1-2; length: 14; V: TRBV9; D: TRBD1; size: many; CDR3: CASSPPGGNYGYTF; DNA: TGTGCCAGCAGCCCTCCAGGGGGTAACTATGGCTACACCTTC
J: TRBJ2-7; length: 14; V: TRBV30; D: TRBD1; size: NA; CDR3: CAWSEGDRGYEQYF; DNA: TGTGCCTGGAGTGAGGGGGACAGGGGCTACGAGCAGTACTTC
J: TRBJ2-7; length: 12; V: TRBV10-2; D: NA; size: once; CDR3: CASSDPYNEQYF; DNA: TGCGCCAGCAGTGACCCATATAACGAGCAGTACTTC
J: TRBJ2-4; length: 18; V: TRBV4-2; D: TRBD2; size: few; CDR3: CASSHSGGGGTAKNIQYF; DNA: TGTGCCAGCAGCCACTCGGGGGGGGGCGGAACAGCCAAAAACATTCAGTACTTC
J: TRBJ1-1; length: 12; V: TRBV11-3; D: NA; size: NA; CDR3: CASSYRNTEAFF; DNA: TGTGCCAGCAGCTATCGGAACACTGAAGCTTTCTTT
J: TRBJ2-3; length: 15; V: TRBV27; D: NA; size: NA; CDR3: CASSLWGSGADTQYF; DNA: TGTGCCAGCAGTTTATGGGGTTCTGGGGCAGATACGCAGTATTTT
J: TRBJ1-2; length: 15; V: TRBV28; D: NA; size: NA; CDR3: CASSFQYFQYYGYTF; DNA: TGTGCCAGCAGTTTTCAGTACTTCCAGTACTATGGCTACACCTTC
J: TRBJ2-6; length: 13; V: TRBV29-1; D: NA; size: once; CDR3: CSVADSGANVLTF; DNA: TGCAGCGTTGCCGACTCTGGGGCCAACGTCCTGACTTTC
J: TRBJ1-1; length: 12; V: TRBV18; D: NA; size: few; CDR3: CASSPLIGEAFF; DNA: TGTGCCAGCTCACCACTGATAGGGGAAGCTTTCTTT
J: TRBJ2-7; length: 12; V: TRBV28; D: NA; size: NA; CDR3: CASSFQEYEQYF; DNA: TGTGCCAGCAGTTTTCAGGAGTACGAGCAGTACTTC
J: TRBJ1-2; length: 15; V: TRBV6-4; D: NA; size: NA; CDR3: CASSAVGGGDYGYTF; DNA: TGTGCCAGCAGCGCCGTGGGGGGGGGAGACTATGGCTACACCTTC
J: TRBJ2-5; length: 12; V: TRBV30; D: TRBD1; size: NA; CDR3: CAGYRGGETQYF; DNA: TGTGCCGGCTACAGGGGTGGGGAGACCCAGTACTTC
J: TRBJ2-7; length: 12; V: TRBV6-5; D: NA; size: NA; CDR3: CASSFTQGEQYF; DNA: TGTGCCAGCAGTTTTACGCAGGGGGAGCAGTACTTC
J: TRBJ2-2; length: 13; V: TRBV19; D: NA; size: NA; CDR3: CASSITVAGELFF; DNA: TGTGCCAGTAGTATCACGGTGGCCGGGGAGCTGTTTTTT
J: TRBJ2-1; length: 15; V: TRBV6-1; D: NA; size: NA; CDR3: CATSQQALSYNEQFF; DNA: TGTGCCACCTCCCAACAGGCCCTCTCCTACAATGAGCAGTTCTTC
J: TRBJ2-7; length: 15; V: TRBV9; D: TRBD1; size: NA; CDR3: CASSVDPGQTYEQYF; DNA: TGTGCCAGCAGCGTAGACCCGGGACAGACCTACGAGCAGTACTTC
J: TRBJ1-1; length: 11; V: TRBV2; D: NA; size: NA; CDR3: CASSDYTEAFF; DNA: TGTGCCAGCAGTGATTACACTGAAGCTTTCTTT
J: TRBJ2-7; length: 13; V: TRBV30; D: NA; size: NA; CDR3: CAWQFGGSYEQYF; DNA: TGTGCCTGGCAGTTTGGGGGTTCCTACGAGCAGTACTTC
J: TRBJ2-6; length: 13; V: TRBV12-5; D: TRBD2; size: NA; CDR3: CASALGGFTDLTF; DNA: TGTGCTAGTGCCCTGGGGGGGTTTACTGACCTGACTTTC
J: TRBJ1-2; length: 15; V: TRBV29-1; D: NA; size: NA; CDR3: CSVEARKGGINGYTF; DNA: TGCAGCGTTGAAGCTAGAAAGGGAGGGATCAATGGCTACACCTTC
J: TRBJ1-2; length: 11; V: TRBV28; D: NA; size: NA; CDR3: CASSLLGGYTF; DNA: TGTGCCAGCAGCCTTTTAGGTGGCTACACCTTC
J: TRBJ2-5; length: 14; V: TRBV7-2; D: NA; size: NA; CDR3: CASTLTVSQETQYF; DNA: TGTGCCAGCACCTTGACGGTTTCACAAGAGACCCAGTACTTC
J: TRBJ1-5; length: 15; V: TRBV27; D: NA; size: NA; CDR3: CASSFGFGGNQPQHF; DNA: TGTGCCAGCAGTTTTGGTTTTGGGGGCAATCAGCCCCAGCATTTT
J: TRBJ2-5; length: 16; V: TRBV5-1; D: NA; size: NA; CDR3: CASSLGLLEGMKTQYF; DNA: TGCGCCAGCAGCTTGGGCCTATTAGAGGGCATGAAGACCCAGTACTTC
J: TRBJ2-2; length: 15; V: TRBV5-4; D: NA; size: few; CDR3: CASSHGKPNTGELFF; DNA: TGTGCCAGCAGCCATGGGAAACCGAACACCGGGGAGCTGTTTTTT
J: TRBJ2-7; length: 15; V: TRBV30; D: TRBD2; size: once; CDR3: CAWSVGLAGAYEQYF; DNA: TGTGCCTGGAGTGTAGGACTAGCGGGGGCCTACGAGCAGTACTTC
J: TRBJ2-2; length: 16; V: TRBV15; D: NA; size: once; CDR3: CATSRDAAGQTGELFF; DNA: TGTGCCACCAGCAGAGATGCGGCAGGGCAAACCGGGGAGCTGTTTTTT
J: TRBJ1-1; length: 12; V: TRBV6-6; D: NA; size: NA; CDR3: CAIRAGGTEAFF; DNA: TGTGCCATCAGGGCCGGAGGGACTGAAGCTTTCTTT
J: TRBJ2-5; length: 14; V: TRBV6-1; D: NA; size: NA; CDR3: CASSEAWSGETQYF; DNA: TGTGCCAGCAGTGAAGCATGGTCCGGGGAGACCCAGTACTTC
J: TRBJ2-7; length: 15; V: TRBV9; D: NA; size: NA; CDR3: CASSVEDGSSYEQYF; DNA: TGTGCCAGCAGCGTAGAGGACGGTAGCTCCTACGAGCAGTACTTC
J: TRBJ2-7; length: 14; V: TRBV5-1; D: TRBD2; size: NA; CDR3: CASKLAGASYEQYF; DNA: TGCGCCAGCAAACTAGCGGGGGCCTCCTACGAGCAGTACTTC
J: TRBJ1-1; length: 15; V: TRBV19; D: NA; size: NA; CDR3: CASSIVGASNTEAFF; DNA: TGTGCCAGTAGTATAGTTGGGGCGAGTAACACTGAAGCTTTCTTT
J: TRBJ1-5; length: 15; V: TRBV4-1; D: NA; size: once; CDR3: CASSQDPGAEQPQHF; DNA: TGCGCCAGCAGCCAAGATCCAGGGGCCGAACAGCCCCAGCATTTT
J: TRBJ2-1; length: 13; V: TRBV6-1; D: TRBD1; size: NA; CDR3: CASSRDRYNEQFF; DNA: TGTGCCAGCAGCCGGGACAGATACAATGAGCAGTTCTTC
J: TRBJ2-3; length: 16; V: TRBV6-6; D: NA; size: NA; CDR3: CASSYSPPTSTDTQYF; DNA: TGTGCCAGCAGCTACTCACCCCCGACTTCAACAGATACGCAGTATTTT
J: TRBJ2-5; length: 14; V: TRBV11-2; D: TRBD1; size: NA; CDR3: CASSLGTGGKTQYF; DNA: TGTGCCAGCAGCCTAGGGACAGGGGGCAAGACCCAGTACTTC
J: TRBJ2-5; length: 14; V: TRBV12-2; D: NA; size: few; CDR3: CASRPFGWQETQYF; DNA: TGTGCAAGTCGCCCGTTCGGCTGGCAAGAGACCCAGTACTTC
J: TRBJ2-2; length: 15; V: TRBV7-9; D: NA; size: NA; CDR3: CASSVEGYDTGELFF; DNA: TGTGCCAGCAGTGTAGAGGGGTATGACACCGGGGAGCTGTTTTTT
J: TRBJ1-1; length: 15; V: TRBV5-1; D: TRBD1; size: NA; CDR3: CASSWGQGGNTEAFF; DNA: TGCGCCAGCAGCTGGGGACAGGGTGGGAACACTGAAGCTTTCTTT
J: TRBJ2-2; length: 15; V: TRBV6-1; D: NA; size: few; CDR3: CASSEESGGPGELFF; DNA: TGTGCCAGCAGTGAAGAGAGCGGAGGACCGGGGGAGCTGTTTTTT
J: TRBJ2-3; length: 16; V: TRBV11-2; D: TRBD1; size: NA; CDR3: CASSSRRDRAGDTQYF; DNA: TGTGCCAGCAGCTCCCGCCGGGACAGGGCGGGAGATACGCAGTATTTT
J: TRBJ2-1; length: 12; V: TRBV6-6; D: NA; size: NA; CDR3: CASSQQYNEQFF; DNA: TGTGCCAGCAGTCAACAATACAATGAGCAGTTCTTC
J: TRBJ1-1; length: 13; V: TRBV5-1; D: NA; size: NA; CDR3: CASSLLLNTEAFF; DNA: TGCGCCAGCAGCTTGTTACTTAACACTGAAGCTTTCTTT
J: TRBJ1-2; length: 13; V: TRBV5-4; D: TRBD1; size: NA; CDR3: CASSRDRDYGYTF; DNA: TGTGCCAGCAGTCGGGACAGAGACTATGGCTACACCTTC
J: TRBJ2-1; length: 13; V: TRBV6-5; D: NA; size: NA; CDR3: CASSRSDFNEQFF; DNA: TGTGCCAGCAGCCGATCGGACTTCAATGAGCAGTTCTTC
J: TRBJ1-4; length: 15; V: TRBV28; D: NA; size: NA; CDR3: CAPFEGFATNEKLFF; DNA: TGTGCCCCTTTTGAGGGCTTTGCAACTAATGAAAAACTGTTTTTT
J: TRBJ2-7; length: 15; V: TRBV6-1; D: TRBD2; size: NA; CDR3: CASREGGTSGGEQYF; DNA: TGTGCCAGCAGGGAGGGGGGAACTAGCGGGGGAGAGCAGTACTTC
J: TRBJ2-3; length: 16; V: TRBV7-6; D: TRBD1; size: NA; CDR3: CASSSRQGKGADTQYF; DNA: TGTGCCAGCAGCTCCAGACAGGGAAAGGGGGCAGATACGCAGTATTTT
J: TRBJ2-7; length: 15; V: TRBV15; D: TRBD2; size: NA; CDR3: CATSDWSGNSYEQYF; DNA: TGTGCCACCAGCGACTGGAGCGGGAACTCCTACGAGCAGTACTTC